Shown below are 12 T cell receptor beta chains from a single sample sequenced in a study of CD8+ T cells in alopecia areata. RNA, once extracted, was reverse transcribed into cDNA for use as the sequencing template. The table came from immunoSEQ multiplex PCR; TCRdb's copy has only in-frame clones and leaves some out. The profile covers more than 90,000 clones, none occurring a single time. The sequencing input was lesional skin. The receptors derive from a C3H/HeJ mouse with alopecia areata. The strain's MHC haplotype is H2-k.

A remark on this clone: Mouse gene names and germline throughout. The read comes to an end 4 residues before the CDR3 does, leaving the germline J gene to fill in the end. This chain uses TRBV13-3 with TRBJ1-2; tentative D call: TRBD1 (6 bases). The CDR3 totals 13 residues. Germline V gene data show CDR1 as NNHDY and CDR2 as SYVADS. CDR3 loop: CASSDRGWSDYTF. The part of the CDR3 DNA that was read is TGTGCCAGCAGTGACAGGGGCTGGTCC.

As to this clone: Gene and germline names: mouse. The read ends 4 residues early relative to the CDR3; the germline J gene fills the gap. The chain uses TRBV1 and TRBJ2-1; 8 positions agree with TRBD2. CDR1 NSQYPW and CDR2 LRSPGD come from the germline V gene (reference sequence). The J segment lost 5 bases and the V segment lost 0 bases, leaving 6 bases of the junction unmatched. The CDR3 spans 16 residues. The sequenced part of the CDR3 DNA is TGCACCTGCAGTGCAGATCCCTGGGGGGCTAATGCT. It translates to CTCSADPWGANA. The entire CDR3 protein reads CTCSADPWGANAEQFF. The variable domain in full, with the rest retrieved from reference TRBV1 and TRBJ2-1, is VTLLEQNPRWRLVPRGQAVNLRCILKNSQYPWMSWYQQDLQKQLQWLFTLRSPGDKEVKSLPGADYLATRVTDTELRLQVANMSQGRTLYCTCSADPWGANAEQFFGPGTRLTVL.

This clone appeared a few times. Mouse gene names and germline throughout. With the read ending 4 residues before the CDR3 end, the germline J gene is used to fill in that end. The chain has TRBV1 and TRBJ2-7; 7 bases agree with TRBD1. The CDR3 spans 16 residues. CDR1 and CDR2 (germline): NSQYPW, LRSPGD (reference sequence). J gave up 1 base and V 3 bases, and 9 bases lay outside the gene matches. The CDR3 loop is CTCSALGTELSYEQYF. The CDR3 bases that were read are TGCACCTGCAGTGCTCTCGGGACAGAACTATCCTAT. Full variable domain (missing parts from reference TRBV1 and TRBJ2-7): VTLLEQNPRWRLVPRGQAVNLRCILKNSQYPWMSWYQQDLQKQLQWLFTLRSPGDKEVKSLPGADYLATRVTDTELRLQVANMSQGRTLYCTCSALGTELSYEQYFGPGTRLTVL.

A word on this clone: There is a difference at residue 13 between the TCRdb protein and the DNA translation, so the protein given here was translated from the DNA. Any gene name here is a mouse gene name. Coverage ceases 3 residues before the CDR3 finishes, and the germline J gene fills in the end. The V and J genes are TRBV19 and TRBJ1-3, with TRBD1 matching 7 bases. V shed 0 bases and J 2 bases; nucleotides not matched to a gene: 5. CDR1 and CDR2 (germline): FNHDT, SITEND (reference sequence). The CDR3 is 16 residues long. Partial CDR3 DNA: TGTGCCAGCAGTATAGAGGAGGGGGCGCCTGGAAATACG. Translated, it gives CASSIEEGAPGNT. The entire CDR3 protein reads CASSIEEGAPGNTLYF. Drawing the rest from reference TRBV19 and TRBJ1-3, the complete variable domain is GGIITQTPKFLIGQEGQKLTLKCQQNFNHDTMYWYRQDSGKGLRLIYYSITENDLQKGDLSEGYDASREKKSSFSLTVTSAQKNEMAVFLCASSIEEGAPGNTLYFGEGSRLIVV.

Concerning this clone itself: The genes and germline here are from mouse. The CDR3 bases that were read are TGTGCCAGCGACTCAAACACA. It specifies CASDSNT. The whole CDR3 protein reads CASDSNTEVFF. The chain recombines TRBV19 with TRBJ1-1; D call uncertain. Sequencing ends 4 residues short of the CDR3 end; the germline J gene provides the rest. The V and J ends lost 7 bases and 0 bases respectively, with 4 bases between them. The CDR3 has 11 residues. Germline loops: CDR1 FNHDT, CDR2 SITEND (reference sequence).

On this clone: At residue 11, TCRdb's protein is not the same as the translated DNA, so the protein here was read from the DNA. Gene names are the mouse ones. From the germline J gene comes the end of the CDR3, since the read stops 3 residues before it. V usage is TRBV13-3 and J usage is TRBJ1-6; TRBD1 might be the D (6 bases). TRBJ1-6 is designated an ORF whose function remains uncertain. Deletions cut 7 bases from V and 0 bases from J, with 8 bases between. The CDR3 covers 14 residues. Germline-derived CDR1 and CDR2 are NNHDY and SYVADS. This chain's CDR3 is CASARGSYNSPLYF. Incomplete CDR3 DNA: TGTGCCAGCGCCAGGGGTTCCTATAATTCGCCC.

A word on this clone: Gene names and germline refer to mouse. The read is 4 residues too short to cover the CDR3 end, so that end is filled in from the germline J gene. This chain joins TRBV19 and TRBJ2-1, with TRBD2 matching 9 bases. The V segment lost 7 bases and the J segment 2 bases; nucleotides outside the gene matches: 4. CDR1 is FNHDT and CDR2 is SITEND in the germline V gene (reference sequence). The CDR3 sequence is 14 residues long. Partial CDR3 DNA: TGTGCCAGCGCCCGGGACTGGGACTATGCT. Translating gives CASARDWDYA. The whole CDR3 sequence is CASARDWDYAEQFF.

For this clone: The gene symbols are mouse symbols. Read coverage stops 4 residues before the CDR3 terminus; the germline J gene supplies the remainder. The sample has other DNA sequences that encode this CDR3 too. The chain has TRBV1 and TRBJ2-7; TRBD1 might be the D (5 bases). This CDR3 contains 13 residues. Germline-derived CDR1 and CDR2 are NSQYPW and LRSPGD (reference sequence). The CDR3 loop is CTCSPRQIYEQYF. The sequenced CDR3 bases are TGCACCTGCAGTCCCCGACAGATTTAT.

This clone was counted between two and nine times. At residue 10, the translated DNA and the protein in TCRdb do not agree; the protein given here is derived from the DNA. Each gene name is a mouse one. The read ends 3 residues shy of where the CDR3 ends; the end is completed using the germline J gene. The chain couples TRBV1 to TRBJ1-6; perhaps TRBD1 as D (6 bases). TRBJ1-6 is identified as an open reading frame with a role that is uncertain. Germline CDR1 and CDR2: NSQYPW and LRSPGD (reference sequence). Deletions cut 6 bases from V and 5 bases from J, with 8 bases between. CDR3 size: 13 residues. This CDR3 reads CTCRRTDNSPLYF. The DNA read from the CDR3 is TGCACCTGCAGGAGGACAGATAATTCGCCC.

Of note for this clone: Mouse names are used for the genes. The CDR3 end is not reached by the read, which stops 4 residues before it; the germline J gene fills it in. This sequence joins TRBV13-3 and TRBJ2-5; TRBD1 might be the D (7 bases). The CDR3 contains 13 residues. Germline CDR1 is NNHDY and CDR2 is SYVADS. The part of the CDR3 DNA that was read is TGTGCCAGCAGTGAAAGGGGGCGGGAC. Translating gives CASSERGRD. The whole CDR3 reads CASSERGRDTQYF.

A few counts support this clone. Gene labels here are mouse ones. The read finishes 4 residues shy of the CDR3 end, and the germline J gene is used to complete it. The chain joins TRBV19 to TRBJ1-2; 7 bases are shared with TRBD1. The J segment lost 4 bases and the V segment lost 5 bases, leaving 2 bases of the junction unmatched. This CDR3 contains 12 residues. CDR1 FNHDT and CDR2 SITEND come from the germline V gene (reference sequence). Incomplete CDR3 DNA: TGTGCCAGCAGGCGGGACAGCTCC. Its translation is CASRRDSS. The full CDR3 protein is CASRRDSSDYTF.

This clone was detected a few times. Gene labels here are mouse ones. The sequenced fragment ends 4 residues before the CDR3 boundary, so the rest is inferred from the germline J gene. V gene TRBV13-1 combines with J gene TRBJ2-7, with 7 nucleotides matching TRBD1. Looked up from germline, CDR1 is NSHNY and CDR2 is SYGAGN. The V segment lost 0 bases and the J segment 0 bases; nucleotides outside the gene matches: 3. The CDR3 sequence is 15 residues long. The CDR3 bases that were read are TGTGCCAGCAGTGATGGTCGGGACAGCTCCTAT. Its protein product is CASSDGRDSSY. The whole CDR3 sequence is CASSDGRDSSYEQYF.